These 13 T cell receptor beta chains share one sample of origin, sequenced in a study of T cell clonality in common variable immunodeficiency. The method was immunoSEQ multiplex PCR; TCRdb's version includes in-frame clones alone and lacks a portion of them. The sample yields 39,000 or so clones, without any singletons. Sequences were obtained from peripheral blood mononuclear cells. The source is a person between 18 and 70 years old in good health.

There are many counts of this clone. The read gets to within 3 residues of the CDR3 end, and the germline J gene fills in the rest. V usage is TRBV5-1 and J usage is TRBJ2-1, with 11 bases aligning to TRBD2. V was pared by 0 bases and J by 7 bases, with 6 bases of the junction left unmatched. This CDR3 has 16 residues. Per the germline V gene, CDR1 is SGHRS and CDR2 is YFSETQ. Incomplete CDR3 DNA: TGCGCCAGCAGCTTGGCCTGGACTAGCGGGCAGAATGAG. Protein product: CASSLAWTSGQNE. The full CDR3 sequence reads CASSLAWTSGQNEQFF.

The table lists this clone with many counts. The sequenced fragment ends 3 residues before the CDR3 boundary, so the rest is inferred from the germline J gene. The V and J genes are TRBV5-1 and TRBJ2-4, with 9 bases fitting TRBD2. Trimming took 3 bases from V and 5 from J; bases not matched to a gene: 9. CDR3 length: 16 amino acids. Germline assignment: CDR1 SGHRS and CDR2 YFSETQ. CDR3 DNA, as far as it was read: TGCGCCAGCAGCTCTCGGGCGGGAGGGCCGCAAAACATT. This codes for CASSSRAGGPQNI. The whole CDR3 region reads CASSSRAGGPQNIQYF.

This clone appeared a few times. Sequencing ends 3 residues short of the CDR3 end; the germline J gene provides the rest. The genes are TRBV13 and TRBJ2-2; 8 bases agree with TRBD1. CDR3 size: 14 residues. Per the germline V gene, CDR1 is PRHDT and CDR2 is FYEKMQ (reference sequence). CDR3 bases read: TGTGCCAGCAGCTTTTCAGGGGGCGGTGAAAAG. It codes for CASSFSGGGEK. The CDR3, in full, reads CASSFSGGGEKLFF.

This clone was found many times. The CDR3 is cut off 3 residues early in the read; its end comes from the germline J gene. The chain combines TRBV29-1 with TRBJ2-3, with D tentatively TRBD2 (7 bases). The CDR3 consists of 14 residues. Trimming stripped 8 bases from V and 6 bases from J, with 21 bases between. The V gene's germline CDR1 is SQVTM and CDR2 ANQGSEA. CDR3 loop: CSFTGTRGADTQYF. The CDR3 bases that were read are TGCAGCTTCACCGGGACCCGGGGGGCGGATACG.

This clone came up many times. The CDR3 is cut off 3 residues early in the read; its end comes from the germline J gene. The chain uses TRBV2 and TRBJ2-7; TRBD2 is a possible D gene (7 bases). Germline V CDR1 and CDR2: SNHLY, FYNNEI. Trimming took 4 bases from V and 3 from J, leaving 13 bases between them. The CDR3 contains 14 residues. CDR3 in amino acids: CASSVLGGHYEQYF. The DNA read from the CDR3 is TGTGCCAGCAGTGTTTTGGGGGGGCACTACGAG.

This clone was recorded many times. The CDR3 end lies 3 residues beyond the end of the read and is filled in from the germline J gene. The chain links TRBV7-3 to TRBJ1-2, with TRBD1 identical over 8 bases. V was pared by 5 bases and J by 2 bases, with 1 base of the junction left unmatched. The length of the CDR3 is 13 residues. Germline V gene lookup returns CDR1 SGHTA and CDR2 FQGTGA. The CDR3 sequence is CASSGDRNYGYTF. The part of the CDR3 DNA that was read is TGTGCCAGCAGCGGGGACAGGAACTATGGC. Variable domain in full (rest from reference TRBV7-3 and TRBJ1-2): GAGVSQTPSNKVTEKGKYVELRCDPISGHTALYWYRQSLGQGPEFLIYFQGTGAADDSGLPNDRFFAVRPEGSVSTLKIQRTERGDSAVYLCASSGDRNYGYTFGSGTRLTVV.

The sample holds many counts of this clone. The read comes to an end 3 residues before the CDR3 does, leaving the germline J gene to fill in the end. The genes are TRBV12-5 and TRBJ1-3, with D unresolved. CDR3 length equals 13 residues. Germline CDR1 and CDR2: LGHNT and FRNRAP. The ends were cut back, 5 bases at V and 0 bases at J, with 5 bases in the middle. The CDR3 bases that were read are TGTGCTAGTGGTCAAGGCTCTGGAAACACC. This sequence encodes CASGQGSGNT. The full CDR3 reads CASGQGSGNTIYF.

This clone was recorded many times. The sequence runs out 3 residues before the end of the CDR3; the remainder is reconstructed from the germline J gene. The J gene is TRBJ2-5, the V gene TRBV12-5; maybe TRBD1 (6 bases). Germline V gene lookup returns CDR1 LGHNT and CDR2 FRNRAP. The CDR3 has 16 amino acids. The germline V and J ends were trimmed by 10 bases and 2 bases, with 23 bases remaining between them. Partial CDR3 DNA: TGTGCTATGATACGACCGGGACAACCCCGACAAGAGACC. This codes for CAMIRPGQPRQET. The complete CDR3 sequence is CAMIRPGQPRQETQYF.

This clone was observed a handful of times. The read comes to an end 3 residues before the CDR3 does, leaving the germline J gene to fill in the end. V usage is TRBV10-2 and J usage is TRBJ2-1; 12 bases line up with TRBD2. The germline gives CDR1 WSHSY, CDR2 SAAADI. J lost 0 bases, V lost 8 bases, and 11 bases had no gene match. The length of the CDR3 is 18 residues. The CDR3 is CASAAALAGGTSYNEQFF. The sequenced CDR3 bases are TGCGCCAGCGCAGCGGCCCTAGCGGGAGGGACCTCCTACAATGAG.

This clone came up many times. The read falls 3 residues short of the CDR3 end, and the missing part is taken from the germline J gene. V gene TRBV19 combines with J gene TRBJ2-4, with 7 bases fitting TRBD2. With 6 bases clipped from V and 0 bases from J, the junction kept 8 bases outside the gene matches. Germline V lookup: CDR1 LNHDA, CDR2 SQIVND (reference sequence). The CDR3 length is 16 residues. The CDR3 sequence is CASRNPAGLAKNIQYF. The covered CDR3 bases are TGTGCCAGTAGGAATCCAGCGGGATTAGCCAAAAACATT.

This clone has ten or more counts. The read ends 3 residues early relative to the CDR3; the germline J gene fills the gap. The rearrangement uses TRBV2 and TRBJ1-5; a weak D match, TRBD1 (6 bases). Germline lookup yields CDR1 SNHLY and CDR2 FYNNEI. The CDR3 sequence is 15 residues long. The germline V and J ends were trimmed by 0 bases and 4 bases, with 10 bases remaining between them. The CDR3 loop is CASSEARGANQPQHF. Partial CDR3 DNA: TGTGCCAGCAGTGAAGCGCGGGGGGCAAATCAGCCC.

This clone was picked up many times. The read comes to an end 3 residues before the CDR3 does, leaving the germline J gene to fill in the end. The rearrangement uses TRBV20-1 and TRBJ2-7; 8 nucleotides align to TRBD1. Per the germline V gene, CDR1 is DFQATT and CDR2 is SNEGSKA (reference sequence). V trimming: 5 bases; J trimming: 1 base; junction bases outside the gene matches: 10. The CDR3 is 15 residues long. CDR3 region: CSAFQGTGFSYEQYF. The CDR3 DNA, read in part, is TGCAGTGCTTTCCAGGGGACAGGTTTTTCCTACGAG.

By share, this clone counts as medium-sized. The missing CDR3 end, 3 residues past where the read stops, is filled in from the germline J gene. The V gene is TRBV19, the J gene TRBJ2-6; D is undetermined. The CDR3 extends over 14 amino acids. Trimming left V 10 bases short and J 3 bases short, with 13 bases between. Germline V lookup: CDR1 LNHDA, CDR2 SQIVND (reference sequence). CDR3 amino acids: CAMSATFGANVLTF. The part of the CDR3 DNA that was read is TGTGCCATGTCCGCTACCTTTGGGGCCAACGTC. The whole variable domain, remainder taken from reference TRBV19 and TRBJ2-6, is DGGITQSPKYLFRKEGQNVTLSCEQNLNHDAMYWYRQDPGQGLRLIYYSQIVNDFQKGDIAEGYSVSREKKESFPLTVTSAQKNPTAFYLCAMSATFGANVLTFGAGSRLTVL.